These 9 T cell receptor beta chains were sequenced from one sample in a study of blood T cell repertoires in COVID-19. Some clones are missing from TCRdb's copy, which holds only in-frame ones; the method was immunoSEQ multiplex PCR. This table holds approximately 140,000 clones, 80% found once. The specimen was peripheral blood. The origin of the receptors is a man aged 55 to 70 with active or convalescent COVID-19.

V gene TRBV14 combines with J gene TRBJ2-3; D not certain. Trimming shortened V by 2 bases and J by 2 bases, and 8 bases separated the two germline ends. Germline CDR1 is SGHDN and CDR2 is FVKESK. CDR3 length: 14 amino acids. The CDR3 DNA follows: TGTGCCAGCAGCCAAAACCGAGCCACAGATACGCAGTATTTT. This codes for CASSQNRATDTQYF.

CDR3 nucleotides: TGTGCCATTCAGGGGACAGCTAATGAAAAACTGTTTTTT. Its protein is CAIQGTANEKLFF. This sequence joins TRBV28 and TRBJ1-4; TRBD1 agrees at 7 bases. The CDR3 is 13 amino acids. The germline CDR1 and CDR2 sequences are MDHEN and SYDVKM. V lost 10 bases, J lost 3 bases, and 5 bases stayed unmatched.

The rearrangement joins TRBV5-5 to TRBJ1-5; 9 nucleotides line up with TRBD1. CDR1 SGHKS and CDR2 YYEKEE come from the germline V gene (reference sequence). The trim removed 3 bases at V and 3 bases at J, leaving 4 bases unmatched. The CDR3 loop spans 15 amino acids. The chain's CDR3 is CASSWGTGINQPQHF. The CDR3 nucleotides read TGTGCCAGCAGCTGGGGGACAGGGATCAATCAGCCCCAGCATTTT.

The V call is TRBV7-2, the J call TRBJ2-1, with TRBD1 matching over 7 bases. Germline lookup yields CDR1 SGHTA and CDR2 FQGNSA. The CDR3 is 14 amino acids. Germline trimming cut 4 bases from V and 7 bases from J; bases unmatched to any gene: 7. CDR3 bases: TGTGCCAGCAGCTACGGACAGGCCTGGAATGAGCAGTTCTTC. Amino acid sequence: CASSYGQAWNEQFF.

The chain uses TRBV7-9 and TRBJ2-2; 8 bases align to TRBD1. V shed 5 bases, J shed 0 bases, and the junction held 2 bases outside the gene matches. The CDR3 has 15 residues. Germline CDR1 reads SEHNR; CDR2 reads FQNEAQ (reference sequence). The CDR3 coding sequence is TGTGCCAGCAGCCTACAGGGGGCGAACACCGGGGAGCTGTTTTTT. Translated: CASSLQGANTGELFF.

The chain combines TRBV28 with TRBJ1-5; TRBD1 might be the D (6 bases). The germline V and J ends were trimmed by 5 bases and 7 bases, with 12 bases remaining between them. The CDR3 totals 13 residues. From germline, CDR1 is MDHEN and CDR2 SYDVKM. CDR3 bases: TGTGCCAGCAGTACAACAGGGTACCAGCCCCAGCATTTT. It translates to CASSTTGYQPQHF.

The chain uses TRBV28 and TRBJ2-1, with a weak D call TRBD2 (5 bases). The CDR3 has 17 amino acids. V lost 1 base, J lost 0 bases, and 13 bases lay in between. Germline CDR1 reads MDHEN; CDR2 reads SYDVKM. For the CDR3, the DNA is TGTGCCAGCAGTTTATTTCCGGGATTCAGCTCCTACAATGAGCAGTTCTTC. Amino acids: CASSLFPGFSSYNEQFF.

V usage is TRBV6-2 or TRBV6-3 and J usage is TRBJ1-1, with TRBD1 as a possible D gene (6 bases). This CDR3 is 15 amino acids long. The germline V gene has CDR1 MNHEY and CDR2 SVGEGT. V was clipped by 1 base and J by 1 base, with 10 bases between them. The CDR3 region has the DNA TGTGCCAGCAGTTACTTAGGACAGTCGAACACTGAAGCTTTCTTT. Protein sequence: CASSYLGQSNTEAFF.

The chain employs TRBV19 and TRBJ1-5; D is possibly TRBD1 (6 bases). The germline gives CDR1 LNHDA, CDR2 SQIVND (reference sequence). Trimming removed 11 bases from V and 3 bases from J, with 17 bases in between. This CDR3 region has 14 residues. CDR3 sequence: CAGGLPGVNQPQHF. As DNA, the CDR3 is TGTGCCGGAGGCCTACCAGGGGTCAATCAGCCCCAGCATTTT.